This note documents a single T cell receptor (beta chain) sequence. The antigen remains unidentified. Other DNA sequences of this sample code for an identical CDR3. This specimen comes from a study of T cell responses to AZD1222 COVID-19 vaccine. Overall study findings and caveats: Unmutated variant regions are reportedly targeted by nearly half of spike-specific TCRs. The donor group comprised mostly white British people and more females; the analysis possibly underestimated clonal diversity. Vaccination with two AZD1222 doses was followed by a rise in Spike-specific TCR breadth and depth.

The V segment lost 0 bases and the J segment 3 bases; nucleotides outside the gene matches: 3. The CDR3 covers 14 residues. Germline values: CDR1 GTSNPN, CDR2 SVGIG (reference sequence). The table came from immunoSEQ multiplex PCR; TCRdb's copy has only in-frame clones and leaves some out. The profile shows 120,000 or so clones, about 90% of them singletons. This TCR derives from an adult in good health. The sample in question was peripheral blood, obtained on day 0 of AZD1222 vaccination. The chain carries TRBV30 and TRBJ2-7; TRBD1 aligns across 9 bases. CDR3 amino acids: CAWSVGTGSYEQYF. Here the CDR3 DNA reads TGTGCCTGGAGTGTAGGGACAGGGAGCTACGAGCAGTACTTC.